This T cell receptor (beta chain) was documented in a study of CD8 T cells in ankylosing spondylitis. The germline V gene encodes CDR1 DFQATT and CDR2 SNEGSKA (reference sequence). The CDR3 extends over 13 amino acids. V lost 0 bases and J 6 bases, leaving 11 bases between the germline ends. A single record per CDR3 protein comes from TCRdb applying MiXCR to the 5' RACE reads. The sample comprises 200,000 to 300,000 distinct CDR3 sequences, roughly a tenth of which are singletons, and about 3% rests with the top ten. Findings and limits, study-wide: A TCR beta motif made of eight highly homologous variants seemed typical of ankylosing spondylitis blood.

This clonotype was counted ten times or more. Its antigen is undetermined. The sample comprised blood, either unsorted or a sorted T cell fraction (not recorded which). The V and J genes are TRBV20-1 and TRBJ1-1; D uncertain. This clonotype was obtained from a male donor with ankylosing spondylitis or in good health (not recorded which). The CDR3 DNA is TGCAGTGCTAGAGATAGTGGGTCTGCTGAAGCTTTCTTT. It encodes CSARDSGSAEAFF.